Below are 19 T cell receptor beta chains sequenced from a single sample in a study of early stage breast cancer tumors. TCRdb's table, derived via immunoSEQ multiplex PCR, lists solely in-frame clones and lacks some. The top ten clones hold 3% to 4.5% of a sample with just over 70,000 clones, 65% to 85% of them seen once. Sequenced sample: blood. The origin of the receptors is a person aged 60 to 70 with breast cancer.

The CDR3 reads CAWRSYGVEAFF. For the CDR3, the DNA is TGTGCCTGGAGAAGTTACGGGGTTGAAGCTTTCTTT. The chain couples TRBV30 to TRBJ1-1, with no clear D. Looked up from germline, CDR1 is GTSNPN and CDR2 is SVGIG (reference sequence). This CDR3 has 12 residues. V dropped 3 bases and J dropped 7 bases, with 12 bases sitting between them.

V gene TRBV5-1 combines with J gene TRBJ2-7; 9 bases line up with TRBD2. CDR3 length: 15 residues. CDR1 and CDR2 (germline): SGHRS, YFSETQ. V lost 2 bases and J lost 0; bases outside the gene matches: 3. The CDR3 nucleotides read TGCGCCAGCAGCTTCGGCGGGGGGGCCTCCTACGAGCAGTACTTC. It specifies CASSFGGGASYEQYF. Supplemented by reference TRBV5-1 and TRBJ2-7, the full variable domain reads KAGVTQTPRYLIKTRGQQVTLSCSPISGHRSVSWYQQTPGQGLQFLFEYFSETQRNKGNFPGRFSGRQFSNSRSEMNVSTLELGDSALYLCASSFGGGASYEQYFGPGTRLTVT.

CDR3 amino acids: CASSQGQAAEQPQHF. CDR3 DNA: TGTGCCAGCAGCCAGGGACAGGCGGCGGAACAGCCCCAGCATTTT. The chain is built from TRBV5-8 and TRBJ1-5; 8 nucleotides match TRBD1. J was trimmed by 7 bases and V by 4 bases; bases with no gene match: 10. CDR1 and CDR2 (germline): SGHTS, YDEGEE. The CDR3 is 15 residues long.

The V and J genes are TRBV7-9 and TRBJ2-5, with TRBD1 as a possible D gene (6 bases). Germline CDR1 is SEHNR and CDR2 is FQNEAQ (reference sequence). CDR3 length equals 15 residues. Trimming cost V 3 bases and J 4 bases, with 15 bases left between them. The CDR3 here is CASSFNRVTGETQYF. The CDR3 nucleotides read TGTGCCAGCAGCTTTAACAGGGTGACCGGAGAGACCCAGTACTTC.

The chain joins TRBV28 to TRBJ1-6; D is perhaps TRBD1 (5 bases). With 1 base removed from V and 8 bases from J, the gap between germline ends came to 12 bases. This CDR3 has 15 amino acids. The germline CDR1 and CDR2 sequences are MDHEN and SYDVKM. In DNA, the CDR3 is TGTGCCAGCAGTTTATCGGGGGTGGATGATTCACCCCTCCACTTT. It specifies CASSLSGVDDSPLHF.

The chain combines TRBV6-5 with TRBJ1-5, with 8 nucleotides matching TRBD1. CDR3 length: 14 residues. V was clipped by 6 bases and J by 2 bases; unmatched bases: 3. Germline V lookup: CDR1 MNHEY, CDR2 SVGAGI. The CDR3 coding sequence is TGTGCCAGCAGACTACAGGGGGGCAATCAGCCCCAGCATTTT. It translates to CASRLQGGNQPQHF.

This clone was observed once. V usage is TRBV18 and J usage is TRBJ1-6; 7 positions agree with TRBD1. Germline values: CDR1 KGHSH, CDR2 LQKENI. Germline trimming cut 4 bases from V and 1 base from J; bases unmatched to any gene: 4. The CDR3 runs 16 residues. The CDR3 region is CASSRDRRSYNSPLHF. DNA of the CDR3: TGTGCCAGCTCACGGGACAGAAGATCCTATAATTCACCCCTCCACTTT.

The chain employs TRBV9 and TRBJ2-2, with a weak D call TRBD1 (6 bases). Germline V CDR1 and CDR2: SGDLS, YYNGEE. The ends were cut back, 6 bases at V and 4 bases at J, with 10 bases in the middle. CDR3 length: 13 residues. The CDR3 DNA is TGTGCCAGCAACAGGGTACCCACCGGGGAGCTGTTTTTT. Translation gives CASNRVPTGELFF.

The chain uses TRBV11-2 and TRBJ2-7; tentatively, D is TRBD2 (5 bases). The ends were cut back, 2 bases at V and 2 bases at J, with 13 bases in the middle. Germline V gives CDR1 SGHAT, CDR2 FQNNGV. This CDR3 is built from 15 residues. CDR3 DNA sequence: TGTGCCAGCAGCTTATCGCGGACGGGAACCTACGAGCAGTACTTC. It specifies CASSLSRTGTYEQYF.

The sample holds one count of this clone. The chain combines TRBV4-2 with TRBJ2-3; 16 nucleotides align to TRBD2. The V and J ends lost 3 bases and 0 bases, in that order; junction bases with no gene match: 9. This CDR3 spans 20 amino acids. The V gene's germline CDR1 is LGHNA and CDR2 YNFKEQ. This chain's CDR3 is CASSHPPGLAGGSSTDTQYF. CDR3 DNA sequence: TGTGCCAGCAGCCACCCACCGGGACTAGCGGGGGGGTCTAGCACAGATACGCAGTATTTT.

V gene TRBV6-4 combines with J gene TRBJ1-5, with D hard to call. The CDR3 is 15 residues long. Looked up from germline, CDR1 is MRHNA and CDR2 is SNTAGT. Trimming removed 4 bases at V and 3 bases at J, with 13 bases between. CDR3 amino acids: CASSVASRPNQPQHF. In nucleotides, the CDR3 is TGTGCCAGCAGTGTGGCGTCACGGCCCAATCAGCCCCAGCATTTT.

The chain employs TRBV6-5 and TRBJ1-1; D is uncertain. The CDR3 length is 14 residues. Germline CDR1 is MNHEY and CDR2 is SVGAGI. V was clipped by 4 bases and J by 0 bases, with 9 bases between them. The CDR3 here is CASSWDTLNTEAFF. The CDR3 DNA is TGTGCCAGCAGTTGGGATACACTGAACACTGAAGCTTTCTTT.

The CDR3 region has the DNA TGTGCCAGCAGTAGGTGGCAGGGGGAAAACATTCAGTACTTC. This codes for CASSRWQGENIQYF. The V call is TRBV6-5, the J call TRBJ2-4; TRBD1 agrees at 7 bases. J was trimmed by 5 bases and V by 5 bases; bases with no gene match: 6. Germline values: CDR1 MNHEY, CDR2 SVGAGI. CDR3 length: 14 amino acids.

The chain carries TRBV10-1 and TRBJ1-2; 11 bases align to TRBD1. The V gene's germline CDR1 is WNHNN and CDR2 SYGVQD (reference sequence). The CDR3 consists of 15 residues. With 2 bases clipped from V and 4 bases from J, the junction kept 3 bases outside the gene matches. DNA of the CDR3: TGCGCCAGCAGTGAGCTGGGACAGGGGGGCTATGGCTACACCTTC. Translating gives CASSELGQGGYGYTF.

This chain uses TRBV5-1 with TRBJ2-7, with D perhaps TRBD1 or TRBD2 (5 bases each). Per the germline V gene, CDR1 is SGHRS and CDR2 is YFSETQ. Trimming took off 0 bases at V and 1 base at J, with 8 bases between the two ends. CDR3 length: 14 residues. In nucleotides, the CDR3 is TGCGCCAGCAGCTTGGCGGGGCTTTCCTACGAGCAGTACTTC. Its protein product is CASSLAGLSYEQYF. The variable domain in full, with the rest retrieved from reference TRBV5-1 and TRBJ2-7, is KAGVTQTPRYLIKTRGQQVTLSCSPISGHRSVSWYQQTPGQGLQFLFEYFSETQRNKGNFPGRFSGRQFSNSRSEMNVSTLELGDSALYLCASSLAGLSYEQYFGPGTRLTVT.

CDR3 nucleotide sequence: TGTGCCAGCAGGTTGCGACTAGCGGGATTTAGCTCCTACGAGCAGTACTTC. Protein: CASRLRLAGFSSYEQYF. V and J are TRBV2 and TRBJ2-7; the match to TRBD2 covers 11 bases. The CDR3 sequence is 17 residues long. Germline V CDR1 and CDR2: SNHLY, FYNNEI. Losses at the gene ends were 6 bases for V and 0 bases for J; bases not matched to a gene: 10. Full variable domain (outside the CDR3, taken from reference TRBV2 and TRBJ2-7): EPEVTQTPSHQVTQMGQEVILRCVPISNHLYFYWYRQILGQKVEFLVSFYNNEISEKSEIFDDQFSVERPDGSNFTLKIRSTKLEDSAMYFCASRLRLAGFSSYEQYFGPGTRLTVT.

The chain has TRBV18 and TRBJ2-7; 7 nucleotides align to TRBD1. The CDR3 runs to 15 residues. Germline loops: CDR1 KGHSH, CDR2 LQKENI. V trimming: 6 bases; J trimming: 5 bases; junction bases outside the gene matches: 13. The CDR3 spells CASSGLGGQFNEQYF. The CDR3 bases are TGTGCCAGCTCGGGGCTAGGGGGCCAGTTTAACGAGCAGTACTTC.

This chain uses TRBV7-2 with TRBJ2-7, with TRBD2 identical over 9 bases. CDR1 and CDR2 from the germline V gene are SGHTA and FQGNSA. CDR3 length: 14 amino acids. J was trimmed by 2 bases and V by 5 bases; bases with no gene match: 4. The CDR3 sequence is CASSPVAGAYEQYF. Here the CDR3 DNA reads TGTGCCAGCAGCCCGGTAGCGGGAGCCTACGAGCAGTACTTC.

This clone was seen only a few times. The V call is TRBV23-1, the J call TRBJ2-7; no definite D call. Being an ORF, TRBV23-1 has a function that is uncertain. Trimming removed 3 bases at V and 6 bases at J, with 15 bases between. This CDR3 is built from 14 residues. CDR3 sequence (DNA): TGCGCCAGCAGTCAGGCAGCGACTGGTGTCGAGCAGTACTTC. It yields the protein CASSQAATGVEQYF.